The 6 T cell receptor beta chains given below trace back to one sample, sequenced in a study of cytomegalovirus exposure and HLA in healthy donors. Primers for the PCR totalled 60 Vbeta and 13 Jbeta. Generated by immunoSEQ multiplex PCR, the TCRdb table keeps only in-frame clones and is missing some. There are over 100,000 clones in the sample; approximately 74% occur only once, and approximately 7.2% lies in the top ten. Sequenced: PBMCs. These receptors all come from a male donor in good health and CMV-seronegative.

This clone was counted once. This chain links TRBV5-5 with TRBJ2-1; tentative D call: TRBD1 (5 bases). The V and J ends lost 2 bases and 10 bases respectively, with 13 bases between them. Germline assignment: CDR1 SGHKS and CDR2 YYEKEE (reference sequence). This CDR3 spans 13 amino acids. The CDR3 nucleotides read TGTGCCAGCAGCTTCATATTACAGGACGAGCAGTTCTTC. It yields the protein CASSFILQDEQFF.

The chain couples TRBV19 to TRBJ1-3; TRBD1 agrees at 10 bases. The germline gives CDR1 LNHDA, CDR2 SQIVND (reference sequence). The CDR3 runs 16 residues. V lost 6 bases to trimming and J lost 7 bases; unmatched junction nucleotides: 12. The CDR3 coding sequence is TGTGCCAGTAGACCCCTGACCGGGACAGGGGATAACACCATATATTTT. Protein: CASRPLTGTGDNTIYF.

V gene TRBV4-1 combines with J gene TRBJ1-4; perhaps TRBD1 as D (6 bases). Trimming took 0 bases from V and 4 from J, leaving 12 bases between them. The CDR3 covers 16 residues. Germline CDR1 MGHRA, CDR2 YSYEKL. The CDR3 protein is CASSQDPKTGNEKLFF. The CDR3 DNA is TGCGCCAGCAGCCAAGATCCAAAGACAGGTAATGAAAAACTGTTTTTT.

The V and J genes are TRBV4-1 and TRBJ2-5, with TRBD1 as a possible D gene (5 bases). V lost 4 bases and J 0 bases, leaving 12 bases between the germline ends. The length of the CDR3 is 15 residues. The germline CDR1 and CDR2 sequences are MGHRA and YSYEKL. The CDR3 nucleotides are TGCGCCAGCAGCCCCGTTGGGGCGGACCAAGAGACCCAGTACTTC. Protein product: CASSPVGADQETQYF.

The chain recombines TRBV5-1 with TRBJ2-5; 11 bases agree with TRBD2. CDR3 length: 16 residues. After removal of 4 bases from V and 5 bases from J, the junction contained 10 bases not matched to a gene. Germline values: CDR1 SGHRS, CDR2 YFSETQ. CDR3 sequence (DNA): TGCGCCAGCAGCCGCGGCGTAGCGGGAGGGAGGGAGACCCAGTACTTC. This translates into CASSRGVAGGRETQYF.

The chain employs TRBV7-3 and TRBJ2-6; maybe TRBD2 (6 bases). Germline V gives CDR1 SGHTA, CDR2 FQGTGA. The CDR3 is 17 residues long. V was cut by 5 bases and J by 3 bases, with 17 bases left in between. In nucleotides, the CDR3 is TGTGCCAGCAGCGCTCGGTTGCGGGGAGATGGGGCCAACGTCCTGACTTTC. It is translated as CASSARLRGDGANVLTF.